This entry concerns a single T cell receptor beta chain. Its antigen is unknown. No qualities accompany the bases; no much larger clone lies one base away. The CDR3 covers 12 residues, taking in both the cysteine and the phenylalanine. Only the CDR3 part of the read is kept: 36 bases, read in frame from the first base. Per the germline V gene, SGDLS is the CDR1 and YYNGEE is the CDR2. V is cut by 4 bases and J by 3 bases, and the space between the germline ends is 5 bases. The immunoSEQ Assay, a bias-controlled multiplex PCR, was used to amplify TCRbeta CDR3 regions from genomic DNA. In the authors' own workflow: Nucleated cell counts per sample were estimated from amplification of reference gene primers within the assay. Sequence reads were collapsed and filtered to measure the absolute abundance of every unique TCRbeta CDR3 rearrangement. For each sample, productive Simpson clonality was calculated as the square root of Simpson's diversity index across productive rearrangements. TCRdb obtained this table from immuneACCESS and retained in-frame rearrangements with V and J assigned. These tables miss some clones; where compared with another copy, unresolved V genes account for less than half of the shortfall, and the remainder is unexplained. The V and J calls and the clone size are those of that table, but D and trimming were determined from the DNA. The sample table records roughly 700,000 clones; about 87% of these occur just once. Of the sample, about 0.24% is held by the ten largest clones.

The sample belongs to a study of blood T cell repertoires in COVID-19 (dated by TCRdb to about 2020). A note on the overall study: Collaborator samples came from the United States, Italy and Spain and covered acute and convalescent phases of COVID-19. Sample metadata almost always included a de-identified subject ID, COVID-19 status, age in years and sex. The repertoires were released in a freely available public database meant as a resource for research on the immune response to SARS-CoV-2. The prospective study material was composed of cDNA or gDNA derived from T cells, B-cell-depleted T cells, or PBMCs. Where HLA class I and class II types were available, the types were taken from metadata supplied by the sample provider, not from assay-based typing. Samples came from the ongoing ImmuneRACE study (first 160 participants) plus 1,254 subjects from 6 global collaborators. Subjects who had been exposed to COVID-19, were actively infected with it, or had recovered from it provided the deeply sampled blood TCRbeta repertoires that made up the dataset. Broader findings and caveats from the paper: Clinical and demographic metadata were provided uncurated, with the amount varying by source and participant.

Collaborating institutions collected whole blood in K2EDTA tubes following their own protocols. For TCRbeta analysis, collaborators shipped samples in one of three forms: frozen whole blood, isolated PBMCs, or DNA extracted from either of those sample types. The specimen was peripheral blood. The sequence derives from a woman under 30 with acute or convalescent COVID-19. This sequence uses TRBV9 and TRBJ1-3; confidence is insufficient to name the D gene. For the CDR3, the sequence is CASSSRGNTIYF. DNA sequence: TGTGCCAGCAGCTCCCGTGGAAACACCATATATTTT.